Each of the 16 T cell receptor beta chains below was sequenced from the same sample in a study of control samples from healthy donors and cancer patients. This table comes from immunoSEQ multiplex PCR, and its TCRdb copy is limited to in-frame clones, with some not included. Here the sample spans 40,000 to 65,000 clones, around 87% being singletons. Specimen: PBMCs. The receptor set was obtained from a man aged 55 to 70 with head and neck cancer.

This chain joins TRBV7-2 and TRBJ2-5; either TRBD1 or TRBD2 may supply D (6 bases each). Germline values: CDR1 SGHTA, CDR2 FQGNSA. Trimming pared 6 bases from V and 2 bases from J, leaving 16 bases between. CDR3 size: 15 residues. CDR3 sequence: CASSLTGAPQETQYF. The CDR3 DNA sequence: TGTGCCAGCAGTCTCACGGGGGCCCCACAAGAGACCCAGTACTTC.

In this sample, this clone turned up a few times. V and J are TRBV4-2 and TRBJ2-2; possible D gene TRBD1, 5 bases. CDR3 length: 16 amino acids. The germline V gene has CDR1 LGHNA and CDR2 YNFKEQ. Deletions cut 0 bases from V and 4 bases from J, with 12 bases between. CDR3: CASSQESQGTTGELFF. CDR3 coding DNA: TGTGCCAGCAGCCAAGAGTCCCAGGGTACCACCGGGGAGCTGTTTTTT.

The genes are TRBV4-2 and TRBJ2-1, with D possibly being TRBD1 or TRBD2 (5 bases each). Trimming removed 0 bases at V and 3 bases at J, with 9 bases between. CDR1 and CDR2 from the germline V gene are LGHNA and YNFKEQ. This CDR3 is built from 15 residues. The CDR3 sequence: CASSQDLGRYNEQFF. In nucleotides, the CDR3 is TGTGCCAGCAGCCAAGATTTGGGACGCTACAATGAGCAGTTCTTC.

The J gene is TRBJ2-5, the V gene TRBV30, with D perhaps TRBD1 (5 bases). Germline V gene sequence: CDR1 GTSNPN, CDR2 SVGIG (reference sequence). The CDR3 is made up of 13 amino acids. Trimming pared 1 base from V and 2 bases from J, leaving 8 bases between. In nucleotides, the CDR3 is TGTGCCTGGAGTGAACAGGTACAAGAGACCCAGTACTTC. It translates to CAWSEQVQETQYF.

On this clone: A junction end diverges from the germline sequence, so it may reflect a read error. The genes are TRBV7-7 and TRBJ2-7; 7 bases line up with TRBD2. Germline CDR1 reads SSHAT; CDR2 reads FNYEAQ (reference sequence). The CDR3 consists of 13 residues. CDR3 sequence: CASSRDYSYEQYF. DNA of the CDR3: TGTGCTAGCAGCCGGGACTACTCCTACGAGCAGTACTTC.

The chain links TRBV10-1 to TRBJ2-2, with D uncertain. The CDR3 covers 13 residues. V shed 4 bases and J shed 7 bases, with 10 bases lying between them. Germline lookup yields CDR1 WNHNN and CDR2 SYGVQD (reference sequence). The CDR3 sequence is CASSGGLGGELFF. Here the CDR3 DNA reads TGCGCCAGCAGTGGGGGTCTCGGCGGGGAGCTGTTTTTT.

This clone was found a few times. J is TRBJ2-7 and V is TRBV7-2; D is perhaps TRBD1 (5 bases). The CDR3 is 16 residues long. With 3 bases removed from V and 3 bases from J, the gap between germline ends came to 18 bases. Germline V lookup: CDR1 SGHTA, CDR2 FQGNSA. CDR3 nucleotides: TGTGCCAGCAGCTTTACAGGACCTTCTCGCCTCTACGAGCAGTACTTC. Protein sequence: CASSFTGPSRLYEQYF.

V and J are TRBV19 and TRBJ1-2; tentatively, D is TRBD1 (6 bases). V lost 7 bases to trimming and J lost 6 bases, with 21 bases between them. The germline V gene has CDR1 LNHDA and CDR2 SQIVND (reference sequence). This CDR3 is 15 amino acids long. This CDR3 reads CASKTGGLRGNGYTF. The CDR3 nucleotides are TGTGCCAGTAAGACAGGAGGCCTTAGAGGAAATGGCTACACCTTC.

DNA of the CDR3: TGCGCCAGCAGCCTACAGTATAACAATCAGCCCCAGCATTTT. Encoded protein: CASSLQYNNQPQHF. The rearrangement uses TRBV4-1 and TRBJ1-5, with unresolved D. Deletions cut 4 bases from V and 3 bases from J, with 10 bases between. The CDR3 sequence is 14 residues long. The germline CDR1 and CDR2 sequences are MGHRA and YSYEKL.

The chain carries TRBV7-2 and TRBJ1-6, with 7 bases matching TRBD1. This CDR3 is built from 15 residues. Per the germline V gene, CDR1 is SGHTA and CDR2 is FQGNSA. The junction had 10 bases not matched to a gene; V was cut back by 6 bases and J by 8 bases. The CDR3 DNA reads as TGTGCCAGCAGGTCAAGGGGACAGTCGGATTCACCCCTCCACTTT. Its protein product is CASRSRGQSDSPLHF.

The genes are TRBV7-3 and TRBJ2-3; TRBD1 agrees at 9 bases. Trimming cost V 5 bases and J 3 bases; bases outside gene matches: 6. The CDR3 is 15 amino acids. In germline, CDR1 is SGHTA, CDR2 FQGTGA. CDR3 amino acids: CASSQTGGVTDTQYF. The CDR3 nucleotides read TGTGCCAGCAGCCAGACAGGGGGTGTGACAGATACGCAGTATTTT.

The chain joins TRBV6-2 or TRBV6-3 to TRBJ1-5, with a tentative D call TRBD1 (5 bases). This CDR3 region has 15 residues. Per the germline V gene, CDR1 is MNHEY and CDR2 is SVGEGT. V lost 2 bases to trimming and J lost 6 bases, with 14 bases between them. CDR3 sequence reads: CASSYVGGVGQPQHF. Here the CDR3 DNA reads TGTGCCAGCAGTTACGTTGGGGGGGTCGGTCAGCCCCAGCATTTT.

This chain joins TRBV19 and TRBJ1-2, with D unresolved. Germline CDR1 reads LNHDA; CDR2 reads SQIVND (reference sequence). V was pared by 0 bases and J by 2 bases, with 13 bases between. There are 16 residues in the CDR3. CDR3 sequence reads: CASSIDRAGLNYGYTF. Here the CDR3 DNA reads TGTGCCAGTAGTATAGATCGGGCAGGATTAAACTATGGCTACACCTTC.

This clone was picked up one time. The chain has TRBV18 and TRBJ1-1; D uncertain. Germline V gene lookup returns CDR1 KGHSH and CDR2 LQKENI. Trimming cost V 5 bases and J 0 bases, with 1 base left between them. CDR3 length equals 11 residues. CDR3 coding DNA: TGTGCCAGCTCAATGAACACTGAAGCTTTCTTT. Residues: CASSMNTEAFF. Full variable domain (missing parts from reference TRBV18 and TRBJ1-1): NAGVMQNPRHLVRRRGQEARLRCSPMKGHSHVYWYRQLPEEGLKFMVYLQKENIIDESGMPKERFSAEFPKEGPSILRIQQVVRGDSAAYFCASSMNTEAFFGQGTRLTVV.

The V call is TRBV27, the J call TRBJ2-1; D is perhaps TRBD1 or TRBD2 (5 bases each). This CDR3 has 17 residues. Trimming cost V 5 bases and J 0 bases, with 17 bases left between them. The germline V gene encodes CDR1 MNHEY and CDR2 SMNVEV (reference sequence). The CDR3 coding sequence is TGTGCCAGCAGTGGGGGAAGTCGGGTGAGCTCCTACAATGAGCAGTTCTTC. Amino acid sequence: CASSGGSRVSSYNEQFF.

The chain has TRBV4-3 and TRBJ1-2; 7 nucleotides agree with TRBD1. CDR3 length: 16 amino acids. Germline-derived CDR1 and CDR2 are LGHNA and YSLEER. The trim removed 0 bases at V and 5 bases at J, leaving 9 bases unmatched. The CDR3 nucleotides are TGCGCCAGCAGCCAAGACGTGGGGGGACAGAGGTATGGCTACACCTTC. As protein: CASSQDVGGQRYGYTF.